Below are 31 T cell receptor beta chains sequenced from a single sample in a study of human T cells and chemical hapten exposure. Each CDR3 protein gets one entry after TCRdb re-called the RACE reads with MiXCR. The table includes approximately 91,000 distinct CDR3 sequences, 11% detected once. Time point of the sample: patch test 2, 6 weeks after DPC sensitization. Treatment of the sample: therapeutic diphenylcyclopropenone sensitization with weekly scalp DPC. This specimen was whole blood, taken in connection with sensitization to the hapten diphenylcyclopropenone (DPC). The receptors were sampled from a man between 18 and 29 years old with alopecia areata. Some clones in this sample may be carry-over from other donors' samples.

J is TRBJ2-4 and V is TRBV7-9; possibly TRBD1 for D (5 bases). The CDR3 is made up of 20 amino acids. Per the germline V gene, CDR1 is SEHNR and CDR2 is FQNEAQ (reference sequence). V was pared by 3 bases and J by 2 bases, with 26 bases between. In nucleotides, the CDR3 is TGTGCCAGCAGCTTCGCTGGGGCTGGAAGGATTTTGTCGTCCAAAAACATTCAGTACTTC. This codes for CASSFAGAGRILSSKNIQYF.

This clonotype has at least ten counts. The chain has TRBV28 and TRBJ2-1, with a possible D match to TRBD2 (6 bases). This CDR3 has 16 residues. In germline, CDR1 is MDHEN, CDR2 SYDVKM. Deletions cut 6 bases from V and 2 bases from J, with 17 bases between. CDR3 nucleotide sequence: TGTGCCAGCAGCCGAACGGGACTCAGAACCTACAATGAGCAGTTCTTC. This sequence encodes CASSRTGLRTYNEQFF.

The sample holds a few counts of this clonotype. The gene calls are TRBV5-5 and TRBJ1-5; a possible D gene is TRBD1 (6 bases). V lost 4 bases to trimming and J lost 4 bases, with 15 bases between them. This CDR3 has 15 residues. The germline CDR1 and CDR2 sequences are SGHKS and YYEKEE (reference sequence). The CDR3 bases are TGTGCCAGCAGCCGGCTTTTTGACAGGAATCAGCCCCAGCATTTT. Translated, it gives CASSRLFDRNQPQHF. Together with reference TRBV5-5 and TRBJ1-5, the CDR3 gives the full variable domain: DAGVTQSPTHLIKTRGQQVTLRCSPISGHKSVSWYQQVLGQGPQFIFQYYEKEERGRGNFPDRFSARQFPNYSSELNVNALLLGDSALYLCASSRLFDRNQPQHFGDGTRLSIL.

This clonotype occurred many times. J is TRBJ2-7 and V is TRBV5-6; 10 bases fit TRBD2. CDR3 length: 15 residues. In germline, CDR1 is SGHDT, CDR2 YYEEEE. The ends lost 0 bases at V and 3 bases at J; junction bases unmatched: 3. In nucleotides, the CDR3 is TGTGCCAGCAGCTTGGGTAGCGGGGGGAACTACGAGCAGTACTTC. Residues: CASSLGSGGNYEQYF. Supplemented by reference TRBV5-6 and TRBJ2-7, the full variable domain reads DAGVTQSPTHLIKTRGQQVTLRCSPKSGHDTVSWYQQALGQGPQFIFQYYEEEERQRGNFPDRFSGHQFPNYSSELNVNALLLGDSALYLCASSLGSGGNYEQYFGPGTRLTVT.

The chain combines TRBV7-3 with TRBJ2-1; D unresolved. The CDR3 loop spans 13 amino acids. V was cut by 2 bases and J by 7 bases, with 9 bases left in between. Per germline, CDR1 SGHTA and CDR2 FQGTGA. CDR3 region: CASSLPHLNEQFF. Here the CDR3 DNA reads TGTGCCAGCAGCTTACCCCACTTGAATGAGCAGTTCTTC.

The rearrangement uses TRBV9 and TRBJ1-6; TRBD1 aligns across 8 bases. J gave up 10 bases and V 0 bases, and 6 bases lay outside the gene matches. This CDR3 contains 15 residues. The germline V gene has CDR1 SGDLS and CDR2 YYNGEE. The CDR3 loop reads CASSVGYRGFSPLHF. Here the CDR3 DNA reads TGTGCCAGCAGCGTAGGGTACAGGGGGTTCTCACCCCTCCACTTT.

At least ten counts were recorded for this clonotype. V usage is TRBV19 and J usage is TRBJ1-1; unclear D gene. Germline CDR1 is LNHDA and CDR2 is SQIVND (reference sequence). V lost 7 bases and J lost 1, with 16 bases in between. The CDR3 sequence is 15 residues long. For the CDR3, the DNA is TGTGCCAGTACCTTAGCCATCAGCCGGAACACTGAAGCTTTCTTT. Its translation: CASTLAISRNTEAFF.

This clonotype appeared a few times. This chain joins TRBV28 and TRBJ2-1, with a weak D call TRBD2 (6 bases). This CDR3 spans 15 amino acids. Germline CDR1 is MDHEN and CDR2 is SYDVKM. Trimming stripped 2 bases from V and 2 bases from J, with 10 bases between. The CDR3 here is CASSLLGGPYNEQFF. The CDR3 nucleotides are TGTGCCAGCAGTTTACTGGGAGGCCCCTACAATGAGCAGTTCTTC.

This clonotype has just a few counts. The chain links TRBV20-1 to TRBJ2-2; 11 nucleotides line up with TRBD2. With V trimmed by 6 bases and J by 6 bases, 9 bases remained unmatched. The germline V gene encodes CDR1 DFQATT and CDR2 SNEGSKA (reference sequence). The CDR3 loop spans 15 amino acids. This CDR3 is CSARLAGGPAGELFF. CDR3 sequence (DNA): TGCAGTGCGCGGCTAGCGGGGGGACCCGCCGGGGAGCTGTTTTTT.

The chain couples TRBV20-1 to TRBJ2-7; D not certain. CDR1 DFQATT and CDR2 SNEGSKA come from the germline V gene (reference sequence). With 0 bases removed from V and 2 bases from J, the gap between germline ends came to 14 bases. The CDR3 covers 15 residues. The DNA of the CDR3 is TGCAGTGCTAGAGATCTCAAGGCGGTGCCCTACGAGCAGTACGTC. Its protein is CSARDLKAVPYEQYV.

The J gene is TRBJ1-1, the V gene TRBV7-2; D gene unclear. Trimming cost V 3 bases and J 6 bases, with 17 bases left between them. The CDR3 spans 15 residues. Germline values: CDR1 SGHTA, CDR2 FQGNSA. The chain's CDR3 is CASSFVEGKDPEAFF. The CDR3 DNA is TGTGCCAGCAGCTTTGTGGAGGGAAAGGACCCTGAAGCTTTCTTT.

The genes are TRBV18 and TRBJ2-5, with D tentatively TRBD2 (5 bases). Trimming removed 6 bases from V and 5 bases from J, with 13 bases in between. The CDR3 extends over 13 amino acids. CDR1 is KGHSH and CDR2 is LQKENI in the germline V gene. The CDR3 is CASSHDGGETQYF. CDR3 coding DNA: TGTGCCAGCTCCCACGACGGCGGGGAGACCCAGTACTTC.

A word on this clonotype: Mismatch with germline at one junction end may stem from a read error. This chain connects TRBV7-9 to TRBJ1-2; no clear D. Germline-derived CDR1 and CDR2 are SEHNR and FQNEAQ (reference sequence). This CDR3 region has 14 residues. The chain's CDR3 is CATSLAEVRYGYTF. For the CDR3, the DNA is TGTGCCACCAGCTTAGCCGAGGTCCGCTATGGCTACACCTTC.

This clonotype was seen a few times. The chain joins TRBV29-1 to TRBJ2-7; possible D gene TRBD2, 6 bases. Germline V gives CDR1 SQVTM, CDR2 ANQGSEA. Trimming stripped 5 bases from V and 7 bases from J, with 18 bases between. The CDR3 contains 13 residues. The CDR3 sequence is CSVRPGLTGEQYF. The CDR3 DNA sequence: TGCAGCGTTCGTCCGGGACTGACTGGGGAGCAGTACTTC.

Comment on this clonotype: One end of the junction fails to match germline, which may point to a read error. This chain links TRBV20-1 with TRBJ1-6; D is undetermined. CDR3 length equals 18 residues. CDR1 is DFQATT, CDR2 SNEGSKA, per germline (reference sequence). CDR3 sequence: CSARDRLAGSSFNSPLHF. DNA for the CDR3: TGCAGTGCTAGAGACAGGCTCGCTGGAAGCTCCTTTAATTCACCCCTCCACTTT.

This chain connects TRBV7-2 to TRBJ2-1; D is perhaps TRBD2 (6 bases). Per germline, CDR1 SGHTA and CDR2 FQGNSA. CDR3 length: 15 residues. Trimming stripped 5 bases from V and 8 bases from J, with 19 bases between. CDR3 sequence reads: CASSPSSGSNYEQFF. DNA of the CDR3: TGTGCCAGCAGCCCGAGTAGCGGTTCCAACTATGAGCAGTTCTTC.

This clonotype was found many times. V usage is TRBV5-8 and J usage is TRBJ2-5; 8 bases are shared with TRBD1. Germline CDR1 and CDR2: SGHTS and YDEGEE. The CDR3 is 14 amino acids. V gave up 1 base and J gave up 1 base; unmatched junction bases: 0. The DNA of the CDR3 is TGTGCCAGCAGCTTGACAGGGGGCCAAGAGACCCAGTACTTC. Its translation: CASSLTGGQETQYF.

Ten or more counts support this clonotype. The V and J genes are TRBV7-8 and TRBJ2-3; no definite D call. The V end lost 1 base, the J end lost 7 bases, and 6 bases lay between the germline ends. The CDR3 contains 12 residues. Germline V gene sequence: CDR1 SGHVS, CDR2 FQNEAQ. CDR3 loop: CASSLGRNTQYF. The CDR3 DNA reads TGTGCCAGCAGCTTAGGACGGAATACGCAGTATTTT.

In its sample, this clonotype was seen many times. The CDR3 bases are TGTGCCAGCACCGAACCCCACAGTATTTACCAGCATTTT. This translates into CASTEPHSIYQHF. The J gene is TRBJ1-5, the V gene TRBV6-2 or TRBV6-3; D uncertain. There are 13 residues in the CDR3. V was shortened by 7 bases and J by 12 bases, with 19 bases between the two germline ends. The germline CDR1 and CDR2 sequences are MNHEY and SVGEGT.

V usage is TRBV18 and J usage is TRBJ1-3; 7 positions match TRBD1. Germline CDR1 reads KGHSH; CDR2 reads LQKENI. The V gene end was trimmed by 3 bases and the J gene end by 4 bases; junction bases not matched to a gene: 9. CDR3 length: 16 residues. CDR3 DNA: TGTGCCAGCTCACCTGTCTGGACAGGCCAAGGAAACACCATATATTTT. This codes for CASSPVWTGQGNTIYF.

This clonotype occurred a few times. The genes are TRBV13 and TRBJ1-5, with a possible D match to TRBD1 (5 bases). This CDR3 contains 17 residues. V lost 4 bases, J lost 7 bases, and 23 bases lay in between. Germline loops: CDR1 PRHDT, CDR2 FYEKMQ (reference sequence). The CDR3 region is CASSSLLSDRASQPQHF. CDR3 DNA sequence: TGTGCCAGCAGCTCCTTATTAAGCGACAGAGCTTCCCAGCCCCAGCATTTT.

The rearrangement uses TRBV15 and TRBJ1-2; the D is unclear. From germline, CDR1 is LNHNV and CDR2 YYDKDF (reference sequence). This CDR3 has 14 amino acids. V dropped 1 base and J dropped 1 base, with 7 bases sitting between them. The CDR3 protein is CATSRGSGNYGYTF. The DNA for the CDR3 is TGTGCCACCAGCAGAGGATCGGGTAACTATGGCTACACCTTC.

This chain links TRBV9 with TRBJ2-3; 7 bases map to TRBD2. The CDR3 sequence is 16 residues long. Looked up from germline, CDR1 is SGDLS and CDR2 is YYNGEE. The trim removed 4 bases at V and 0 bases at J, leaving 8 bases unmatched. This chain's CDR3 is CASSTGTKVSTDTQYF. The DNA for the CDR3 is TGTGCCAGCAGCACCGGGACTAAAGTTAGCACAGATACGCAGTATTTT.

This clonotype showed up just a few times. The V gene is TRBV14, the J gene TRBJ2-3; possibly TRBD2 for D (5 bases). This CDR3 contains 16 residues. Trimming cost V 0 bases and J 4 bases, with 14 bases left between them. Germline V lookup: CDR1 SGHDN, CDR2 FVKESK. The CDR3 DNA follows: TGTGCCAGCAGCCAAGAAATGGGGAGAAGGTCAGATACGCAGTATTTT. It translates to CASSQEMGRRSDTQYF.

The rearrangement links TRBV27 to TRBJ2-1; perhaps TRBD1 as D (5 bases). In germline, CDR1 is MNHEY, CDR2 SMNVEV (reference sequence). This CDR3 is 14 amino acids long. Trimming removed 6 bases at V and 6 bases at J, with 15 bases between. The CDR3 sequence is CASSRTTQGNEQFF. The CDR3 DNA follows: TGTGCCAGCAGCCGAACGACCCAGGGCAATGAGCAGTTCTTC.

This clonotype has more than one count but fewer than ten. This rearrangement joins TRBV29-1 to TRBJ2-7; tentatively, D is TRBD1 (5 bases). Germline V gene lookup returns CDR1 SQVTM and CDR2 ANQGSEA. V was pared by 4 bases and J by 3 bases, with 10 bases between. CDR3 length equals 12 residues. CDR3 coding DNA: TGCAGCGTTGGACGCAGGGACTACGAGCAGTACTTC. Encoded protein: CSVGRRDYEQYF.

This clonotype was counted ten times or more. The genes are TRBV6-2 or TRBV6-3 and TRBJ1-2; no firm D call. CDR1 and CDR2 from the germline V gene are MNHEY and SVGEGT. The V end lost 2 bases, the J end lost 5 bases, and 6 bases lay between the germline ends. CDR3 size: 12 residues. CDR3 sequence: CASSYPEYGYTF. Here the CDR3 DNA reads TGTGCCAGCAGTTACCCGGAATATGGCTACACCTTC.

The table lists this clonotype with a few counts. The chain employs TRBV29-1 and TRBJ2-2; 7 bases line up with TRBD1. Germline CDR1 SQVTM, CDR2 ANQGSEA. Losses at the gene ends were 7 bases for V and 6 bases for J; bases not matched to a gene: 2. The CDR3 runs to 11 residues. The CDR3 nucleotides read TGCAGCGCTGACAGGGCCGGGGAGCTGTTTTTT. Translation gives CSADRAGELFF.

The CDR3 sequence is CNAGGDEKLFF. The CDR3 nucleotides read TGCAATGCAGGGGGCGATGAAAAACTGTTTTTT. The chain carries TRBV29-1 and TRBJ1-4, with TRBD1 matching over 8 bases. Germline loops: CDR1 SQVTM, CDR2 ANQGSEA. CDR3 length equals 11 residues.

Ten or more counts support this clonotype. The chain recombines TRBV7-6 with TRBJ2-6, with D unresolved. This CDR3 is built from 14 residues. Germline CDR1 is SGHVS and CDR2 is FNYEAQ. Trimming stripped 4 bases from V and 4 bases from J, with 8 bases between. In DNA form, the CDR3 reads TGTGCCAGCAGCTACTCCACCGGGGCCAACGTCCTGACTTTC. Translating it yields CASSYSTGANVLTF.

Ten or more counts support this clonotype. The V gene is TRBV19, the J gene TRBJ1-1, with a possible D match to TRBD1 (5 bases). The CDR3 totals 15 residues. Germline CDR1 LNHDA, CDR2 SQIVND (reference sequence). Trimming took off 3 bases at V and 3 bases at J, with 14 bases between the two ends. The CDR3 spells CASSIEARGDTEAFF. The CDR3 DNA is TGTGCCAGTAGTATTGAGGCACGGGGGGACACTGAAGCTTTCTTT. The whole variable domain, filled in from reference TRBV19 and TRBJ1-1, reads DGGITQSPKYLFRKEGQNVTLSCEQNLNHDAMYWYRQDPGQGLRLIYYSQIVNDFQKGDIAEGYSVSREKKESFPLTVTSAQKNPTAFYLCASSIEARGDTEAFFGQGTRLTVV.